Listed below are T cell receptor beta chains from one sample, sequenced in a study of T cells in Graves' hyperthyroidism and ophthalmopathy. Each CDR3 protein is one row after TCRdb ran MiXCR on the multiplex PCR reads. This table has under 250,000 distinct CDR3 sequences, around 24% appearing once. Sequenced sample: blood. These TCRs come from a woman aged 40-49 years with Graves' ophthalmopathy. Each CDR3 is given with its conserved first and last residue. Each record gives: D gene, V gene, J gene, clone size, CDR3 protein, CDR3 DNA. D genes are given only for firm matches. Expanded clones get a size class; other rows say once, few or many, or leave the size out.

-	TRBV28	TRBJ1-2	many	CASSLPTGRGDYRYTF	TGTGCCAGCAGTTTGCCCACAGGGCGTGGGGACTATCGCTACACCTTC
-	TRBV7-9	TRBJ2-5	many	CASSSQGGEETQYF	TGTGCCAGCAGCTCTCAGGGAGGTGAAGAGACCCAGTACTTC
-	TRBV7-2	TRBJ1-1	-	CASSLIRGGNTEAFF	TGTGCCAGCAGCTTAATCAGGGGAGGGAACACTGAAGCTTTCTTT
-	TRBV28	TRBJ1-3	-	CASSTPAVGAGNTIYF	TGTGCCAGCAGCACCCCGGCAGTCGGAGCTGGAAACACCATATATTTT
TRBD2	TRBV6-1	TRBJ2-7	few	CASRAGGLYEQYF	TGTGCCAGCCGGGCGGGAGGGCTGTACGAGCAGTACTTC
-	TRBV3-1	TRBJ1-2	many	CASSLNQATSYGYTF	TGTGCCAGCAGCCTCAACCAGGCAACCTCCTATGGCTACACCTTC
-	TRBV7-2	TRBJ1-2	many	CASSFSGGNYGYTF	TGTGCCAGCAGCTTCTCTGGGGGCAACTATGGCTACACCTTC
-	TRBV6-1	TRBJ1-2	-	CASSLLGSNYGYTF	TGTGCCAGCAGCCTGTTGGGGTCTAACTATGGCTACACCTTC
TRBD1	TRBV6-1	TRBJ1-1	-	CASSEVLGQGTSEAFF	TGTGCCAGCAGTGAGGTTTTGGGACAGGGAACAAGTGAAGCTTTCTTT
-	TRBV20-1	TRBJ2-7	-	CSARAVEDGFYEQYF	TGCAGTGCTAGGGCCGTCGAGGACGGATTCTACGAGCAGTACTTC
-	TRBV27	TRBJ2-7	-	CASSLKAPGSSYEQYF	TGTGCCAGCAGTTTAAAGGCCCCCGGGAGCTCCTACGAGCAGTACTTC
-	TRBV6-1	TRBJ1-1	-	CASSERQSMNTEAFF	TGTGCCAGCAGTGAACGTCAGTCGATGAACACTGAAGCTTTCTTT
TRBD1	TRBV12-3/TRBV12-4	TRBJ1-1	-	CASSWRTGGTEAFF	TGTGCCAGCAGTTGGCGGACAGGGGGCACTGAAGCTTTCTTT
TRBD2	TRBV30	TRBJ2-5	many	CAWTGPTAGVGTQYF	TGTGCCTGGACCGGACCGACAGCGGGAGTTGGGACCCAGTACTTC
-	TRBV27	TRBJ2-1	many	CASRSGGAWSYNEQFF	TGTGCCAGCAGGTCCGGGGGAGCTTGGTCCTACAATGAGCAGTTCTTC
TRBD1	TRBV4-2	TRBJ1-3	many	CASSQDLTGGGNTIYF	TGTGCCAGCAGCCAAGATCTGACAGGGGGTGGAAACACCATATATTTT
-	TRBV11-1	TRBJ2-7	-	CASSLVVVRAFHEQSF	TGTGCCAGCAGCTTAGTGGTCGTGAGGGCCTTCCACGAGCAGTCCTTC
TRBD1	TRBV2	TRBJ2-7	-	CASSTGGGYEQYF	TGTGCCAGCAGTACAGGGGGTGGATACGAGCAGTACTTC
-	TRBV6-2/TRBV6-3	TRBJ1-1	many	CASGDRSEAFF	TGTGCCAGCGGCGACCGTAGTGAAGCTTTCTTT
TRBD2	TRBV6-5	TRBJ2-7	many	CASRVGLAASYEQYF	TGTGCCAGCAGAGTAGGACTAGCGGCCTCCTACGAGCAGTACTTC
TRBD2	TRBV30	TRBJ2-5	many	CAWSVGLTSGAQGETQYF	TGTGCCTGGAGTGTTGGGTTGACTAGCGGGGCCCAGGGGGAGACCCAGTACTTC
TRBD1	TRBV28	TRBJ1-2	few	CASRPTGGQLYGYTF	TGTGCCAGCAGACCCACAGGGGGCCAGCTCTATGGCTACACCTTC
-	TRBV27	TRBJ1-1	many	CASSSRDPGRGTEAFF	TGTGCCAGCAGTTCTCGGGACCCAGGGAGAGGCACTGAAGCTTTCTTT
TRBD1	TRBV27	TRBJ1-6	many	CASRPGQANSPLHF	TGTGCCAGCAGGCCGGGACAGGCTAATTCACCCCTCCACTTT
-	TRBV5-5	TRBJ1-1	many	CASSFMFQGDTEAFF	TGTGCCAGCAGCTTTATGTTTCAGGGAGACACTGAAGCTTTCTTT
-	TRBV6-1	TRBJ2-7	-	CASTNTGGSYEQYF	TGTGCCAGCACCAACACCGGGGGCTCCTACGAGCAGTACTTC
-	TRBV30	TRBJ2-7	many	CAWKQGTGYEQYF	TGTGCCTGGAAACAGGGCACGGGCTACGAGCAGTACTTC